This T cell receptor (beta chain) was sequenced during a study of blood T cell repertoires in COVID-19. In the study overall: Acute and convalescent COVID-19 specimens originated in the United States, Italy and Spain. T cells, B-cell-depleted T cells, or PBMCs supplied cDNA or gDNA.

Looked up from germline, CDR1 is LGHNA and CDR2 is YNFKEQ. The CDR3 loop spans 20 amino acids. The junction had 20 bases not matched to a gene; V was cut back by 4 bases and J by 3 bases. Clones were read by immunoSEQ multiplex PCR, and TCRdb kept only the in-frame ones, dropping some. The sample shows some 180,000 clones, around 75% of them seen only once. In Seattle, patients joined the study during active infection and were tracked longitudinally. The chain couples TRBV4-2 to TRBJ1-2; TRBD1 aligns across 10 bases. The material sequenced was peripheral blood. The TCR comes from a woman in her 40s with COVID-19, enrolled during active disease. CDR3 in DNA: TGTGCCAGCAGCCCCCAGGTTGGGACAGGGGTAAGAGGGTCGGACTATGGCTACACCTTC. Protein: CASSPQVGTGVRGSDYGYTF.